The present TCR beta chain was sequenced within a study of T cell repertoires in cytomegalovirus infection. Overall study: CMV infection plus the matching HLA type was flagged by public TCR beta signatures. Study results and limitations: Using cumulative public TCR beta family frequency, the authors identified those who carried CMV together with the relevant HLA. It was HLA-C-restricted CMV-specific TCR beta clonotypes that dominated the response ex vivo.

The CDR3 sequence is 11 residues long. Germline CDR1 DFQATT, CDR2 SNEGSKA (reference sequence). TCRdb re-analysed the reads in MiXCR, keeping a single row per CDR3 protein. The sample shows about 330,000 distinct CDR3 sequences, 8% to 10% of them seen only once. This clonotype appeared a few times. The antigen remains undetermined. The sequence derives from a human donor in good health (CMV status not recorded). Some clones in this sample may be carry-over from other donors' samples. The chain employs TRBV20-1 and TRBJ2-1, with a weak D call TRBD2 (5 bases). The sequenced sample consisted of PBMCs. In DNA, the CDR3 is TGCAGCGTGACGAGGGACAATGAGCAGTTCTTC. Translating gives CSVTRDNEQFF.